These 29 T cell receptor beta chains were all obtained from the same sample, sequenced in a study of cytomegalovirus exposure and HLA in healthy donors. Researchers ran the PCR with 60 Vbeta and 13 Jbeta primers. Data came from immunoSEQ multiplex PCR; TCRdb stores just in-frame clones and leaves some out. This sample has 150,000 to 200,000 clones, with about 70% found just once. Sequenced: PBMCs. Every receptor here comes from a woman in her thirties in good health and CMV-seronegative.

The J gene is TRBJ1-1, the V gene TRBV19; 9 positions agree with TRBD1. The CDR3 has 14 amino acids. Unmatched junction bases numbered 7, after V lost 4 bases and J lost 7 bases. Germline lookup yields CDR1 LNHDA and CDR2 SQIVND (reference sequence). The CDR3 region is CASSKTGGRSEAFF. CDR3 coding DNA: TGTGCCAGTAGTAAAACAGGGGGCCGCAGTGAAGCTTTCTTT.

The genes are TRBV4-1 and TRBJ1-1; no definite D call. Germline loops: CDR1 MGHRA, CDR2 YSYEKL. The length of the CDR3 is 16 residues. V lost 2 bases to trimming and J lost 0 bases, with 13 bases between them. For the CDR3, the DNA is TGCGCCAGCAGCCAAAGGCCGAACAGAGTGAACACTGAAGCTTTCTTT. This sequence encodes CASSQRPNRVNTEAFF.

V usage is TRBV7-2 and J usage is TRBJ2-3, with a possible D match to TRBD2 (6 bases). Germline V CDR1 and CDR2: SGHTA, FQGNSA. The CDR3 length is 18 residues. V dropped 10 bases and J dropped 5 bases, with 31 bases sitting between them. CDR3 bases: TGTGCCATCTCACCCCGGGTTCGGGGACTCCATGTTCAAGATACGCAGTATTTT. It translates to CAISPRVRGLHVQDTQYF. The full variable domain, with the rest looked up from reference TRBV7-2 and TRBJ2-3, is GAGVSQSPSNKVTEKGKDVELRCDPISGHTALYWYRQSLGQGLEFLIYFQGNSAPDKSGLPSDRFSAERTGGSVSTLTIQRTQQEDSAVYLCAISPRVRGLHVQDTQYFGPGTRLTVL.

This clone was detected only once. The chain has TRBV5-1 and TRBJ1-1, with TRBD1 matching 8 bases. This CDR3 has 16 amino acids. The V gene end was trimmed by 3 bases and the J gene end by 0 bases; junction bases not matched to a gene: 7. The germline CDR1 and CDR2 sequences are SGHRS and YFSETQ. The CDR3: CASSWTGSGLNTEAFF. CDR3 nucleotide sequence: TGCGCCAGCAGCTGGACAGGGAGTGGTTTGAACACTGAAGCTTTCTTT.

This clone has only a few counts. V gene TRBV7-9 combines with J gene TRBJ1-2; 7 bases map to TRBD1. In germline, CDR1 is SEHNR, CDR2 FQNEAQ (reference sequence). V lost 6 bases, J lost 0 bases, and 4 bases stayed unmatched. The CDR3 spans 14 residues. CDR3 sequence: CASSTGQANYGYTF. The CDR3 DNA is TGTGCCAGCAGTACCGGACAGGCTAACTATGGCTACACCTTC.

This clone was seen a few times. The rearrangement uses TRBV7-6 and TRBJ2-3; 8 nucleotides agree with TRBD1. From germline, CDR1 is SGHVS and CDR2 FNYEAQ. V shed 1 base, J shed 3 bases, and the junction held 9 bases outside the gene matches. The CDR3 loop spans 17 amino acids. CDR3 in DNA: TGTGCCAGCAGCTTAGGAGCAGGGGGCGGAGGTACAGATACGCAGTATTTT. Translated, it gives CASSLGAGGGGTDTQYF.

There are a few counts of this clone. The chain links TRBV27 to TRBJ1-5, with a weak D call TRBD1 (5 bases). This CDR3 spans 14 amino acids. Per germline, CDR1 MNHEY and CDR2 SMNVEV (reference sequence). The V end was cut by 6 bases, the J end by 3 bases, with 12 bases between. The CDR3 is CASSLPGINQPQHF. Here the CDR3 DNA reads TGTGCCAGCAGCCTCCCAGGGATCAATCAGCCCCAGCATTTT.

V usage is TRBV7-9 and J usage is TRBJ2-5, with 9 bases that match TRBD2. The CDR3 has 15 residues. Germline V gene data show CDR1 as SEHNR and CDR2 as FQNEAQ (reference sequence). Trimming cost V 0 bases and J 9 bases; bases outside gene matches: 8. The CDR3, as DNA: TGTGCCAGCAGCTTAGCAGCGGGAGGACTAGGGGCCCAGTACTTC. Protein sequence: CASSLAAGGLGAQYF.

V is TRBV6-6 and J is TRBJ1-2, with unresolved D. The CDR3 runs 16 residues. CDR1 is MNHNY, CDR2 SVGAGI, per germline (reference sequence). V was trimmed by 6 bases and J by 6 bases, leaving 23 bases between them. In DNA form, the CDR3 reads TGTGCCAGCAGACCCCAGCGGAGGGTAATGATGAATGGCTACACCTTC. Its protein is CASRPQRRVMMNGYTF.

V is TRBV2 and J is TRBJ1-1; D is undetermined. CDR3 length equals 12 residues. Trimming took 2 bases from V and 4 from J, leaving 5 bases between them. Germline V gives CDR1 SNHLY, CDR2 FYNNEI. The CDR3 region has the DNA TGTGCCAGCAGTGAACTAGCCACTGAAGCTTTCTTT. Translation: CASSELATEAFF.

This chain uses TRBV7-3 with TRBJ2-1; 14 nucleotides agree with TRBD2. J lost 9 bases, V lost 4 bases, and 5 bases had no gene match. Germline assignment: CDR1 SGHTA and CDR2 FQGTGA. CDR3 length: 15 amino acids. The CDR3 nucleotides read TGTGCCAGCAGCTGGGGACTAGCGGGAGAGGGTGAGCAGTTCTTC. This gives the protein CASSWGLAGEGEQFF.

V and J are TRBV7-9 and TRBJ2-1; a weak D match, TRBD1 (6 bases). The CDR3 covers 13 residues. Germline V gives CDR1 SEHNR, CDR2 FQNEAQ (reference sequence). V shed 5 bases and J shed 4 bases, with 9 bases lying between them. The CDR3 protein is CASSLRGYNEQFF. Here the CDR3 DNA reads TGTGCCAGCAGCCTCAGGGGATACAATGAGCAGTTCTTC.

The chain joins TRBV9 to TRBJ2-2; 9 positions match TRBD2. The V gene's germline CDR1 is SGDLS and CDR2 YYNGEE. The CDR3 consists of 18 residues. The V segment lost 0 bases and the J segment 0 bases; nucleotides outside the gene matches: 6. The CDR3 protein is CASSVGLAGTSNTGELFF. The CDR3 DNA reads TGTGCCAGCAGCGTAGGGCTAGCGGGGACCTCGAACACCGGGGAGCTGTTTTTT.

The rearrangement uses TRBV7-2 and TRBJ2-1; the match to TRBD2 covers 8 bases. V lost 2 bases, J lost 9 bases, and 18 bases stayed unmatched. From germline, CDR1 is SGHTA and CDR2 FQGNSA. This CDR3 has 18 amino acids. The CDR3, as DNA: TGTGCCAGCAGCTTACGGAGCGGTCGGGAGGCCGGGGGGGGTGAGCAGTTCTTC. This sequence encodes CASSLRSGREAGGGEQFF.

This clone was detected only a few times. The rearrangement joins TRBV6-1 to TRBJ1-5, with unresolved D. Germline CDR1 and CDR2: MNHNS and SASEGT. Trimming pared 5 bases from V and 3 bases from J, leaving 8 bases between. The CDR3 consists of 13 residues. CDR3 sequence (DNA): TGTGCCAGCAGTCCCAGATTCAATCAGCCCCAGCATTTT. Its translation is CASSPRFNQPQHF.

The chain uses TRBV13 and TRBJ1-1; no clear D. Germline CDR1 is PRHDT and CDR2 is FYEKMQ (reference sequence). The CDR3 length is 13 residues. Trimming took off 4 bases at V and 5 bases at J, with 11 bases between the two ends. CDR3 amino acids: CASSWEDGTEAFF. The DNA for the CDR3 is TGTGCCAGCAGCTGGGAGGACGGGACTGAAGCTTTCTTT.

On this clone: Other DNA variants within this sample encode the same CDR3. The rearrangement uses TRBV5-6 and TRBJ2-5; D is possibly TRBD2 (6 bases). The CDR3 consists of 13 residues. Trimming took off 3 bases at V and 1 base at J, with 7 bases between the two ends. Germline V gene data show CDR1 as SGHDT and CDR2 as YYEEEE. The CDR3 nucleotides are TGTGCCAGCAGCTGGGACTCCCAAGAGACCCAGTACTTC. It is translated as CASSWDSQETQYF.

The genes are TRBV27 and TRBJ2-5; D remains unclear. Germline loops: CDR1 MNHEY, CDR2 SMNVEV (reference sequence). The CDR3 consists of 12 residues. The V and J ends lost 4 bases and 4 bases respectively, with 7 bases between them. DNA for the CDR3: TGTGCCAGCAGTTCTCCCGGAGAGACCCAGTACTTC. Protein sequence: CASSSPGETQYF.

CDR3 DNA: TGCAGCGTTGACTCTTTAGATACGCAGTATTTT. The encoded protein is CSVDSLDTQYF. V and J are TRBV29-1 and TRBJ2-3; D unresolved. Trimming shortened V by 3 bases and J by 5 bases, and 6 bases separated the two germline ends. The CDR3 length is 11 residues. CDR1 SQVTM and CDR2 ANQGSEA come from the germline V gene.

This sequence joins TRBV2 and TRBJ2-7; 7 nucleotides agree with TRBD1. The V and J ends lost 6 bases and 2 bases, in that order; junction bases with no gene match: 10. The CDR3 covers 15 residues. The germline CDR1 and CDR2 sequences are SNHLY and FYNNEI. The CDR3 sequence is CASRTTGEHAYEQYF. CDR3 in DNA: TGTGCCAGCAGAACCACAGGGGAGCATGCCTACGAGCAGTACTTC.

This clone occurred once. The J gene is TRBJ1-2, the V gene TRBV7-8; TRBD1 is a possible D gene (5 bases). Trimming removed 3 bases from V and 7 bases from J, with 15 bases in between. Germline V CDR1 and CDR2: SGHVS, FQNEAQ. This CDR3 comprises 14 residues. The CDR3: CASSFRTGTIGYTF. CDR3 DNA: TGTGCCAGCAGCTTCCGAACCGGGACTATTGGCTACACCTTC. Complete variable domain (other parts from reference TRBV7-8 and TRBJ1-2): GAGVSQSPRYKVAKRGQDVALRCDPISGHVSLFWYQQALGQGPEFLTYFQNEAQLDKSGLPSDRFFAERPEGSVSTLKIQRTQQEDSAVYLCASSFRTGTIGYTFGSGTRLTVV.

The chain uses TRBV19 and TRBJ1-1, with D possibly TRBD1 on 6 matching bases. Germline-derived CDR1 and CDR2 are LNHDA and SQIVND (reference sequence). This CDR3 has 13 amino acids. Trimming took 8 bases from V and 4 from J, leaving 14 bases between them. CDR3 nucleotides: TGTGCCAGTGGTACAGGGAGGGTCACTGAAGCTTTCTTT. This translates into CASGTGRVTEAFF.

V and J are TRBV29-1 and TRBJ2-7; 12 bases match TRBD2. The CDR3 runs to 13 residues. With V trimmed by 6 bases and J by 2 bases, 2 bases remained unmatched. Germline loops: CDR1 SQVTM, CDR2 ANQGSEA. CDR3 loop: CSVRTSGTYEQYF. The CDR3 coding sequence is TGCAGCGTGCGGACTAGCGGGACCTACGAGCAGTACTTC.

This chain joins TRBV15 and TRBJ2-1; TRBD2 matches 7 bases. In germline, CDR1 is LNHNV, CDR2 YYDKDF (reference sequence). V was pared by 4 bases and J by 7 bases, with 10 bases of the junction left unmatched. The CDR3 contains 15 residues. The CDR3 protein is CATSTLRAGVNEQFF. Written as DNA, the CDR3 is TGTGCCACCAGCACCCTGCGTGCGGGAGTGAATGAGCAGTTCTTC.

This clone was found a few times. CDR3 nucleotide sequence: TGCGCCAGCAGTTATTTACAGGGGAGCGGAACTGAAGCTTTCTTT. Amino acid sequence: CASSYLQGSGTEAFF. The chain combines TRBV10-2 with TRBJ1-1, with TRBD1 matching over 7 bases. Trimming removed 5 bases from V and 5 bases from J; junction bases left unmatched: 11. The CDR3 extends over 15 amino acids. Germline assignment: CDR1 WSHSY and CDR2 SAAADI.

This clone has only one observation. This sequence joins TRBV7-3 and TRBJ2-1; tentative D call: TRBD1 (5 bases). The CDR3 extends over 15 amino acids. Trimming removed 0 bases from V and 3 bases from J, with 9 bases in between. Germline V gene data show CDR1 as SGHTA and CDR2 as FQGTGA. The CDR3 DNA sequence: TGTGCCAGCAGCTTAACCGGACAAGTCTACAATGAGCAGTTCTTC. This translates into CASSLTGQVYNEQFF.

This sequence joins TRBV18 and TRBJ2-7; 7 bases fit TRBD1. From germline, CDR1 is KGHSH and CDR2 LQKENI. The V and J ends lost 5 bases and 2 bases, in that order; junction bases with no gene match: 6. The CDR3 sequence is 14 residues long. CDR3 DNA: TGTGCCAGCTCAATCACAGGGGTAACCTACGAGCAGTACTTC. Its protein is CASSITGVTYEQYF.

This rearrangement joins TRBV4-2 to TRBJ2-3, with 8 bases fitting TRBD2. This CDR3 is built from 14 residues. V lost 3 bases, J lost 3 bases, and 2 bases stayed unmatched. Germline-derived CDR1 and CDR2 are LGHNA and YNFKEQ. This CDR3 is CASSHGLATDTQYF. The CDR3 nucleotides read TGTGCCAGCAGCCACGGACTAGCTACAGATACGCAGTATTTT.

The rearrangement joins TRBV6-1 to TRBJ2-5; TRBD2 matches 10 bases. Germline CDR1 reads MNHNS; CDR2 reads SASEGT. The CDR3 is made up of 18 amino acids. Trimming took 4 bases from V and 1 from J; bases not matched to a gene: 12. The CDR3 loop reads CASSGPSGGVSSQETQYF. CDR3 sequence (DNA): TGTGCCAGCAGTGGTCCGAGCGGGGGGGTCTCTAGCCAAGAGACCCAGTACTTC.